Listed below are T cell receptor beta chains from one sample, sequenced in a study of blood T cell repertoires in COVID-19. Clones were read by immunoSEQ multiplex PCR, and TCRdb kept only the in-frame ones, dropping some. Of some 270,000 clones listed, around 86% are singletons. The sequencing input was peripheral blood. These receptors were collected from a man aged 45-65 years with acute or convalescent COVID-19. Each CDR3 is given with its conserved first and last residue. D genes are given only for firm matches. Some rows have no size entry. The others give once, few or many, or a class for an expanded clone.

d_gene: NA; j_gene: TRBJ1-6; v_gene: TRBV2; abundance: NA; CDR3aa: CASSEAGKLSPLHF; CDR3nt: TGTGCCAGCAGTGAGGCAGGGAAGCTTTCACCCCTCCACTTT
d_gene: NA; j_gene: TRBJ1-3; v_gene: TRBV29-1; abundance: NA; CDR3aa: CSGLGQSGNTIYF; CDR3nt: TGCAGCGGCCTCGGACAGTCTGGAAACACCATATATTTT
d_gene: NA; j_gene: TRBJ1-2; v_gene: TRBV7-9; abundance: NA; CDR3aa: CASSLRYHSLANYGYTF; CDR3nt: TGTGCCAGCAGCTTACGGTATCATTCTTTAGCTAACTATGGCTACACCTTC
d_gene: NA; j_gene: TRBJ1-1; v_gene: TRBV6-5; abundance: NA; CDR3aa: CASRGAGLTEAFF; CDR3nt: TGTGCCAGCAGGGGAGCGGGCTTGACTGAAGCTTTCTTT
d_gene: NA; j_gene: TRBJ2-6; v_gene: TRBV5-1; abundance: NA; CDR3aa: CASSLGSGKIGANVLTF; CDR3nt: TGCGCCAGCAGCTTGGGCTCAGGGAAGATTGGGGCCAACGTCCTGACTTTC
d_gene: NA; j_gene: TRBJ2-3; v_gene: TRBV5-1; abundance: NA; CDR3aa: CASSTIDRLRDTQYF; CDR3nt: TGCGCCAGCAGCACCATAGACAGGTTACGGGATACGCAGTATTTT
d_gene: NA; j_gene: TRBJ2-7; v_gene: TRBV6-5; abundance: NA; CDR3aa: CASSPWGQGTGEQYF; CDR3nt: TGTGCCAGCAGTCCCTGGGGCCAGGGCACAGGTGAGCAGTACTTC
d_gene: TRBD1; j_gene: TRBJ1-5; v_gene: TRBV2; abundance: NA; CDR3aa: CASRIDRGQPNQPQHF; CDR3nt: TGTGCCAGCCGAATAGATAGGGGGCAGCCAAATCAGCCCCAGCATTTT
d_gene: NA; j_gene: TRBJ2-1; v_gene: TRBV12-3/TRBV12-4; abundance: NA; CDR3aa: CASTKDRDSEQFF; CDR3nt: TGTGCCAGCACTAAAGACAGGGACTCTGAGCAGTTCTTC
d_gene: NA; j_gene: TRBJ2-5; v_gene: TRBV6-2/TRBV6-3; abundance: NA; CDR3aa: CASSPGAVTEETQYF; CDR3nt: TGTGCCAGCAGCCCGGGGGCGGTAACGGAAGAGACCCAGTACTTC
d_gene: NA; j_gene: TRBJ2-7; v_gene: TRBV4-1; abundance: NA; CDR3aa: CASSQGRDYEQYF; CDR3nt: TGCGCCAGCAGCCAAGGGAGGGATTACGAGCAGTACTTC
d_gene: NA; j_gene: TRBJ1-1; v_gene: TRBV29-1; abundance: NA; CDR3aa: CSVEGGVNTEAFF; CDR3nt: TGCAGCGTTGAAGGCGGAGTGAACACTGAAGCTTTCTTT
d_gene: TRBD1; j_gene: TRBJ2-7; v_gene: TRBV10-1; abundance: NA; CDR3aa: CASSARQGAYEQYF; CDR3nt: TGCGCCAGCAGTGCCCGCCAGGGGGCTTACGAGCAGTACTTC
d_gene: TRBD2; j_gene: TRBJ2-1; v_gene: TRBV7-3; abundance: NA; CDR3aa: CASSLTAGRNEQFF; CDR3nt: TGTGCCAGCAGCTTAACAGCGGGGCGGAATGAGCAGTTCTTC
d_gene: NA; j_gene: TRBJ1-2; v_gene: TRBV5-1; abundance: NA; CDR3aa: CASSLVPRGGYGYTF; CDR3nt: TGCGCCAGCAGCTTGGTTCCCCGGGGAGGGTATGGCTACACCTTC
d_gene: TRBD1; j_gene: TRBJ1-2; v_gene: TRBV5-6; abundance: once; CDR3aa: CASSLDRGIGYGYTF; CDR3nt: TGTGCCAGCAGCCTGGACAGGGGCATTGGCTATGGCTACACCTTC
d_gene: TRBD2; j_gene: TRBJ2-3; v_gene: TRBV11-3; abundance: NA; CDR3aa: CASSLGRAGGSTDTQYF; CDR3nt: TGTGCCAGCAGCTTAGGGCGAGCGGGGGGGAGTACAGATACGCAGTATTTT
d_gene: TRBD1; j_gene: TRBJ2-5; v_gene: TRBV5-1; abundance: NA; CDR3aa: CASSLAAGQGEETQYF; CDR3nt: TGCGCCAGCAGCTTGGCCGCCGGACAGGGCGAAGAGACCCAGTACTTC
d_gene: NA; j_gene: TRBJ1-6; v_gene: TRBV30; abundance: NA; CDR3aa: CAWRETRGPTPLHF; CDR3nt: TGTGCCTGGAGGGAGACCAGGGGTCCCACACCCCTCCACTTT
d_gene: TRBD1; j_gene: TRBJ1-6; v_gene: TRBV5-1; abundance: NA; CDR3aa: CASSPDRGVSPLHF; CDR3nt: TGCGCCAGCAGCCCGGACAGGGGAGTTTCACCCCTCCACTTT
d_gene: NA; j_gene: TRBJ1-4; v_gene: TRBV7-2; abundance: NA; CDR3aa: CASSLALRVGGGATNEKLFF; CDR3nt: TGTGCCAGCAGCTTAGCCCTCCGGGTAGGGGGAGGGGCAACTAATGAAAAACTGTTTTTT
d_gene: NA; j_gene: TRBJ1-1; v_gene: TRBV27; abundance: NA; CDR3aa: CASSISAGNTEAFF; CDR3nt: TGTGCCAGCAGCATTAGCGCTGGGAACACTGAAGCTTTCTTT
d_gene: NA; j_gene: TRBJ2-5; v_gene: TRBV19; abundance: NA; CDR3aa: CASSIDHNRLETQYF; CDR3nt: TGTGCCAGTAGTATAGACCATAACAGGTTAGAGACCCAGTACTTC
d_gene: TRBD1; j_gene: TRBJ1-6; v_gene: TRBV5-1; abundance: NA; CDR3aa: CASSLDRANSPLHF; CDR3nt: TGCGCCAGCAGCTTAGACAGGGCGAATTCACCCCTCCACTTT
d_gene: TRBD1; j_gene: TRBJ1-5; v_gene: TRBV6-5; abundance: NA; CDR3aa: CASRPTGVGNQPQHF; CDR3nt: TGTGCCAGCAGGCCGACAGGGGTGGGCAATCAGCCCCAGCATTTT
d_gene: TRBD1; j_gene: TRBJ1-4; v_gene: TRBV2; abundance: many; CDR3aa: CASSEGAGQFYEKLFF; CDR3nt: TGTGCCAGCAGTGAGGGGGCGGGACAGTTTTATGAAAAACTGTTTTTT
d_gene: TRBD1; j_gene: TRBJ1-1; v_gene: TRBV5-1; abundance: many; CDR3aa: CASRLTGAEAFF; CDR3nt: TGCGCCAGCAGACTGACAGGGGCTGAAGCTTTCTTT
d_gene: TRBD1; j_gene: TRBJ1-2; v_gene: TRBV19; abundance: NA; CDR3aa: CASSLGQDYYGYTF; CDR3nt: TGTGCCAGTAGCCTGGGACAGGACTACTATGGCTACACCTTC
d_gene: NA; j_gene: TRBJ2-5; v_gene: TRBV9; abundance: NA; CDR3aa: CASSPGEHPETQYF; CDR3nt: TGTGCCAGCAGCCCGGGGGAGCATCCAGAGACCCAGTACTTC
d_gene: NA; j_gene: TRBJ1-2; v_gene: TRBV10-2; abundance: NA; CDR3aa: CASTDSDRNYGYTF; CDR3nt: TGCGCCAGTACGGACAGCGACCGGAACTATGGCTACACCTTC
d_gene: NA; j_gene: TRBJ1-2; v_gene: TRBV12-3/TRBV12-4; abundance: NA; CDR3aa: CASSLKEETGYTF; CDR3nt: TGTGCCAGCAGTTTAAAGGAGGAGACCGGCTACACCTTC
d_gene: NA; j_gene: TRBJ2-7; v_gene: TRBV28; abundance: NA; CDR3aa: CASSLWRDPYEQYF; CDR3nt: TGTGCCAGCAGTTTGTGGAGGGATCCCTACGAGCAGTACTTC
d_gene: TRBD1; j_gene: TRBJ1-5; v_gene: TRBV15; abundance: NA; CDR3aa: CATSRAPGGDQPQHF; CDR3nt: TGTGCCACCAGCAGAGCGCCAGGGGGCGATCAGCCCCAGCATTTT
d_gene: NA; j_gene: TRBJ1-3; v_gene: TRBV9; abundance: NA; CDR3aa: CASSVADSSGNTIYF; CDR3nt: TGTGCCAGCAGCGTAGCTGACAGCTCTGGAAACACCATATATTTT
d_gene: NA; j_gene: TRBJ1-1; v_gene: TRBV9; abundance: NA; CDR3aa: CASSVGGHNEAFF; CDR3nt: TGTGCCAGCAGCGTAGGGGGGCACAATGAAGCTTTCTTT
d_gene: TRBD1; j_gene: TRBJ1-5; v_gene: TRBV2; abundance: few; CDR3aa: CASSETGGNFAQHF; CDR3nt: TGTGCCAGCAGCGAGACAGGGGGTAATTTCGCCCAGCATTTT
d_gene: NA; j_gene: TRBJ1-6; v_gene: TRBV7-8; abundance: NA; CDR3aa: CASSSESLSPLHF; CDR3nt: TGTGCCAGCAGTTCGGAGTCCCTCTCACCCCTCCACTTT
d_gene: NA; j_gene: TRBJ2-6; v_gene: TRBV19; abundance: NA; CDR3aa: CASSVLRVSGANVLTF; CDR3nt: TGTGCCAGTAGTGTCCTCAGGGTCTCTGGGGCCAACGTCCTGACTTTC
d_gene: NA; j_gene: TRBJ2-2; v_gene: TRBV5-1; abundance: NA; CDR3aa: CASSGVTSPNTGELFF; CDR3nt: TGCGCCAGCTCGGGGGTAACTAGCCCGAACACCGGGGAGCTGTTTTTT
d_gene: NA; j_gene: TRBJ1-2; v_gene: TRBV12-3/TRBV12-4; abundance: few; CDR3aa: CASSHNRNYGYTF; CDR3nt: TGTGCCAGCAGCCACAACCGTAACTATGGCTACACCTTC
d_gene: TRBD1; j_gene: TRBJ2-7; v_gene: TRBV15; abundance: NA; CDR3aa: CATSRAWTGVDSYEQYF; CDR3nt: TGTGCCACCAGCAGAGCATGGACAGGGGTGGACTCCTACGAGCAGTACTTC
d_gene: TRBD1; j_gene: TRBJ1-1; v_gene: TRBV10-3; abundance: once; CDR3aa: CAIRPGGQGNTEAFF; CDR3nt: TGTGCCATCAGACCCGGGGGACAGGGCAACACTGAAGCTTTCTTT
d_gene: TRBD1; j_gene: TRBJ1-2; v_gene: TRBV4-2; abundance: NA; CDR3aa: CASSQVIAQGVNYGYTF; CDR3nt: TGTGCCAGCAGCCAAGTTATAGCCCAGGGGGTAAACTATGGCTACACCTTC
d_gene: NA; j_gene: TRBJ1-4; v_gene: TRBV5-6; abundance: NA; CDR3aa: CASSLPRRGEKLFF; CDR3nt: TGTGCCAGCAGCTTACCCAGGCGGGGTGAAAAACTGTTTTTT
d_gene: NA; j_gene: TRBJ1-5; v_gene: TRBV27; abundance: NA; CDR3aa: CASSPRGNQPQHF; CDR3nt: TGTGCCAGCAGTCCCCGCGGCAATCAGCCCCAGCATTTT
d_gene: TRBD2; j_gene: TRBJ2-7; v_gene: TRBV19; abundance: NA; CDR3aa: CATRGSGGHEQYF; CDR3nt: TGTGCCACCAGGGGAAGCGGGGGGCACGAGCAGTACTTC
d_gene: TRBD1; j_gene: TRBJ1-2; v_gene: TRBV29-1; abundance: NA; CDR3aa: CSVATGTGGLYGYTF; CDR3nt: TGCAGCGTGGCCACCGGGACAGGGGGCCTCTATGGCTACACCTTC
d_gene: TRBD2; j_gene: TRBJ2-3; v_gene: TRBV4-1; abundance: NA; CDR3aa: CASSRGGREADTQYF; CDR3nt: TGCGCCAGCAGCCGCGGGGGGAGGGAGGCAGATACGCAGTATTTT
d_gene: TRBD1; j_gene: TRBJ1-2; v_gene: TRBV29-1; abundance: NA; CDR3aa: CSARDRGYGYTF; CDR3nt: TGCAGCGCAAGGGACAGGGGCTATGGCTACACCTTC
d_gene: TRBD1; j_gene: TRBJ2-1; v_gene: TRBV7-3; abundance: NA; CDR3aa: CASSLKGAGEQFF; CDR3nt: TGTGCCAGCAGCTTAAAGGGGGCGGGTGAGCAGTTCTTC
d_gene: NA; j_gene: TRBJ1-2; v_gene: TRBV18; abundance: NA; CDR3aa: CASSPGRDGYTF; CDR3nt: TGTGCCAGCTCACCAGGCCGGGATGGCTACACCTTC
d_gene: TRBD1; j_gene: TRBJ1-1; v_gene: TRBV10-1; abundance: NA; CDR3aa: CASSKRTGMGNTEAFF; CDR3nt: TGCGCCAGCAGTAAACGGACAGGAATGGGGAACACTGAAGCTTTCTTT